This T cell receptor beta chain appears in the sequencing data of a study of regulatory T cells in long-lasting Graves disease. Study-level points and caveats: Graves' patients with persistent disease showed TCR diversity lower than patients newly diagnosed.

Germline V CDR1 and CDR2: DFQATT, SNEGSKA (reference sequence). V gave up 3 bases and J gave up 10 bases; unmatched junction bases: 6. This CDR3 comprises 12 residues. Noted time point: newly diagnosed GD, antithyroid drugs for less than 3 months. Preparation of the TCR library used RNA extracted from PBMCs. As concerns this clonotype: The antigen is undetermined.

Arm-PCR of CDR3 regions and iRepertoire HTBI primers were the basis on which TCR beta libraries were built. Per the study methods: Spanning all samples, the identified segments comprised 60 to 80 TRBV and about 13 TRBJ. MiXCR, applied by TCRdb to the multiplex PCR reads, yields one record per CDR3 protein. Clone size and V and J calls follow TCRdb, not the original study. This table holds around 250,000 distinct CDR3 sequences, around 18% found once. These records were also assigned to another study, of T cells in Graves' hyperthyroidism and ophthalmopathy. That source notes: Stable disease denoted Graves' hyperthyroidism without ophthalmopathy progression within 18 months. Blood also held most thyroid clonotypes expanded beyond 0.001.

The sequencing here drew on peripheral blood mononuclear cells (PBMCs), taken at new diagnosis, from a patient treated with antithyroid drugs. This TCR was recovered from a woman in her 30s with Graves disease. The chain joins TRBV20-1 to TRBJ2-3, with 8 nucleotides matching TRBD2. The CDR3 protein is CSASGGAVAQYF. CDR3 DNA sequence: TGCAGTGCTAGCGGGGGGGCCGTCGCGCAGTATTTT.